These 21 T cell receptor beta chains originate from one sample sequenced in a study of blood T cell repertoires in COVID-19. Here immunoSEQ multiplex PCR was the method, and the copy in TCRdb shows in-frame clones only, minus some. Of about 150,000 clones detected, around 87% appear once; the ten largest clones hold about 6%. The sample consisted of peripheral blood. Receptor source: a man older than 75 with acute or convalescent COVID-19.

Only a few counts were recorded for this clone. The rearrangement uses TRBV4-1 and TRBJ2-2; 7 bases are a match to TRBD2. Germline lookup yields CDR1 MGHRA and CDR2 YSYEKL. Trimming removed 4 bases from V and 3 bases from J; junction bases left unmatched: 5. The CDR3 loop spans 15 amino acids. The CDR3 DNA follows: TGCGCCAGCAGCCTTCTCGCGGGAGACACCGGGGAGCTGTTTTTT. Its translation is CASSLLAGDTGELFF.

The rearrangement links TRBV5-1 to TRBJ2-6; 7 nucleotides line up with TRBD1. Per the germline V gene, CDR1 is SGHRS and CDR2 is YFSETQ. The CDR3 runs to 16 residues. V lost 9 bases and J lost 0; bases outside the gene matches: 9. In DNA, the CDR3 is TGCGCCACCTCACAGGGGACAAGCTCTGGGGCCAACGTCCTGACTTTC. Protein: CATSQGTSSGANVLTF.

The CDR3 nucleotides read TGTGCCAGCGATCGGACAGGGTGGGATGGCTACACCTTC. It translates to CASDRTGWDGYTF. This sequence joins TRBV6-5 and TRBJ1-2; TRBD1 agrees at 8 bases. The CDR3 is 13 residues long. CDR1 is MNHEY, CDR2 SVGAGI, per germline. With V trimmed by 8 bases and J by 6 bases, 8 bases remained unmatched.

The V gene is TRBV11-2, the J gene TRBJ2-1, with a tentative D call TRBD2 (6 bases). V lost 5 bases and J lost 8, with 10 bases in between. Germline assignment: CDR1 SGHAT and CDR2 FQNNGV. The CDR3 length is 12 residues. CDR3 amino acids: CASSRRAYEQFF. In DNA, the CDR3 is TGTGCCAGCAGCCGGAGGGCCTATGAGCAGTTCTTC.

V is TRBV3-1 (or the pseudogene TRBV3-2) and J is TRBJ1-1, with D perhaps matching TRBD1 (6 bases). From germline, CDR1 is LGHDT and CDR2 YNNKEL (reference sequence). The CDR3 is made up of 13 amino acids. The V gene lost 6 bases and the J gene lost 7 bases, with 15 bases spanning the gap. The CDR3 DNA is TGTGCCAGCAGTACCCGGGGGGCTGGTGAAGCTTTCTTT. Protein sequence: CASSTRGAGEAFF.

The chain couples TRBV29-1 to TRBJ1-1, with 10 bases lining up with TRBD1. This CDR3 has 13 amino acids. J gave up 5 bases and V 4 bases, and 4 bases lay outside the gene matches. CDR1 and CDR2 from the germline V gene are SQVTM and ANQGSEA. The CDR3 DNA reads as TGCAGCGTTGTGAGGACAGGGGGAACTGAAGCTTTCTTT. Translation: CSVVRTGGTEAFF.

This clone was counted only a few times. V and J are TRBV5-4 and TRBJ2-5; no firm D call. Germline lookup yields CDR1 SGHNT and CDR2 YYREEE (reference sequence). The germline V and J ends were trimmed by 0 bases and 1 base, with 7 bases remaining between them. The CDR3 consists of 14 residues. The CDR3 spells CASSLGGSQETQYF. For the CDR3, the DNA is TGTGCCAGCAGCTTGGGAGGCAGCCAAGAGACCCAGTACTTC.

The rearrangement uses TRBV6-1 and TRBJ2-7, with TRBD1 as a possible D gene (6 bases). The germline V gene has CDR1 MNHNS and CDR2 SASEGT. This CDR3 has 12 amino acids. The V end was cut by 3 bases, the J end by 4 bases, with 7 bases between. The CDR3 region is CASSETGYEQYF. CDR3 DNA sequence: TGTGCCAGCAGTGAGACAGGATACGAGCAGTACTTC.

V and J are TRBV5-1 and TRBJ2-7; the match to TRBD1 covers 8 bases. The germline V gene encodes CDR1 SGHRS and CDR2 YFSETQ. V lost 4 bases and J lost 7; bases outside the gene matches: 13. The CDR3 extends over 15 amino acids. The CDR3, as DNA: TGCGCCAGCAGCCACGGGACAGGAGTTGAACGTGAGCAGTACTTC. Encoded protein: CASSHGTGVEREQYF.

The chain is built from TRBV7-6 and TRBJ2-2; D is ambiguous. Germline lookup yields CDR1 SGHVS and CDR2 FNYEAQ. CDR3 length: 13 amino acids. Trimming cost V 0 bases and J 5 bases, with 4 bases left between them. The chain's CDR3 is CASSLAGTGELFF. In nucleotides, the CDR3 is TGTGCCAGCAGCTTAGCCGGGACCGGGGAGCTGTTTTTT.

The chain uses TRBV7-3 and TRBJ2-1; D may be TRBD1 (6 bases). CDR3 size: 15 residues. The V gene lost 4 bases and the J gene lost 4 bases, with 14 bases spanning the gap. CDR1 and CDR2 from the germline V gene are SGHTA and FQGTGA. The CDR3 DNA reads TGTGCCAGCAGCTCGAACGGAAGGGGGTACAATGAGCAGTTCTTC. Encoded protein: CASSSNGRGYNEQFF.

The chain links TRBV27 to TRBJ2-1, with TRBD1 matching over 9 bases. V lost 4 bases and J lost 2; bases outside the gene matches: 3. This CDR3 region has 15 residues. The V gene's germline CDR1 is MNHEY and CDR2 SMNVEV (reference sequence). The CDR3 nucleotides are TGTGCCAGCAGTTCACGACAGGGGGCCTACAATGAGCAGTTCTTC. It codes for CASSSRQGAYNEQFF.

The chain couples TRBV5-4 to TRBJ1-3, with 8 bases that match TRBD1. Germline loops: CDR1 SGHNT, CDR2 YYREEE (reference sequence). J lost 2 bases, V lost 4 bases, and 5 bases had no gene match. The CDR3 is 15 residues long. DNA of the CDR3: TGTGCCAGCAGCCAGGACAGGGTAGCTGGAAACACCATATATTTT. Residues: CASSQDRVAGNTIYF.

The CDR3 bases are TGTGCCAGCAGCCCCAAGCTGTCTGGGGCCAACGTCCTGACTTTC. The encoded protein is CASSPKLSGANVLTF. The chain links TRBV7-9 to TRBJ2-6; D not resolved. Germline V CDR1 and CDR2: SEHNR, FQNEAQ (reference sequence). The length of the CDR3 is 15 residues. V dropped 5 bases and J dropped 1 base, with 9 bases sitting between them.

This rearrangement joins TRBV2 to TRBJ1-2, with D possibly matching TRBD1 (5 bases). This CDR3 spans 12 amino acids. Per germline, CDR1 SNHLY and CDR2 FYNNEI. Deletions cut 3 bases from V and 8 bases from J, with 10 bases between. CDR3 sequence: CASSEGGRGYTF. Written as DNA, the CDR3 is TGTGCCAGCAGTGAGGGGGGAAGGGGCTACACCTTC.

In its sample, this clone was seen once. The chain uses TRBV6-6 and TRBJ1-5; the match to TRBD1 covers 11 bases. CDR1 and CDR2 from the germline V gene are MNHNY and SVGAGI (reference sequence). J was trimmed by 0 bases and V by 5 bases; bases with no gene match: 6. This CDR3 is built from 17 residues. The CDR3 nucleotides are TGTGCCAGCAGTCGGGACAGGGGGGCGGATAGCAATCAGCCCCAGCATTTT. Protein sequence: CASSRDRGADSNQPQHF.

V gene TRBV6-4 combines with J gene TRBJ2-6, with 7 positions matching TRBD1. The CDR3 is 17 residues long. CDR1 is MRHNA, CDR2 SNTAGT, per germline. V lost 4 bases and J lost 1; bases outside the gene matches: 7. CDR3: CASSVDRVGSGANVLTF. In nucleotides, the CDR3 is TGTGCCAGCAGTGTTGACAGGGTGGGGTCTGGGGCCAACGTCCTGACTTTC.

This chain links TRBV15 with TRBJ2-5; 7 bases are a match to TRBD2. Germline trimming cut 2 bases from V and 5 bases from J; bases unmatched to any gene: 8. The CDR3 sequence is 15 residues long. CDR1 and CDR2 from the germline V gene are LNHNV and YYDKDF (reference sequence). The DNA of the CDR3 is TGTGCCACCAGCAGACGAGACTGGGAGGGTGAGACCCAGTACTTC. It yields the protein CATSRRDWEGETQYF. The complete variable domain, with remaining parts taken from reference TRBV15 and TRBJ2-5, reads DAMVIQNPRYQVTQFGKPVTLSCSQTLNHNVMYWYQQKSSQAPKLLFHYYDKDFNNEADTPDNFQSRRPNTSFCFLDIRSPGLGDTAMYLCATSRRDWEGETQYFGPGTRLLVL.

This chain uses TRBV9 with TRBJ1-1; no firm D call. Trimming took 0 bases from V and 0 from J, leaving 6 bases between them. This CDR3 region has 14 residues. Germline V lookup: CDR1 SGDLS, CDR2 YYNGEE. The CDR3 loop is CASSVALVNTEAFF. As DNA, the CDR3 is TGTGCCAGCAGCGTAGCTCTAGTGAACACTGAAGCTTTCTTT.

The J gene is TRBJ1-5, the V gene TRBV28; D perhaps matches TRBD1 (6 bases). Germline assignment: CDR1 MDHEN and CDR2 SYDVKM. The germline V and J ends were trimmed by 9 bases and 2 bases, with 11 bases remaining between them. The CDR3 runs to 13 residues. CDR3 nucleotides: TGTGCCAGTTTGAACAGGGGCAATCAGCCCCAGCATTTT. Its translation: CASLNRGNQPQHF.

The gene calls are TRBV16 and TRBJ1-2, with D possibly matching TRBD1 (5 bases). Germline V lookup: CDR1 KGHSY, CDR2 FQNENV. V lost 6 bases, J lost 2 bases, and 7 bases lay in between. CDR3 length: 12 amino acids. The CDR3 reads CASRRTNYGYTF. The CDR3 region has the DNA TGTGCCAGCAGAAGGACAAACTATGGCTACACCTTC.